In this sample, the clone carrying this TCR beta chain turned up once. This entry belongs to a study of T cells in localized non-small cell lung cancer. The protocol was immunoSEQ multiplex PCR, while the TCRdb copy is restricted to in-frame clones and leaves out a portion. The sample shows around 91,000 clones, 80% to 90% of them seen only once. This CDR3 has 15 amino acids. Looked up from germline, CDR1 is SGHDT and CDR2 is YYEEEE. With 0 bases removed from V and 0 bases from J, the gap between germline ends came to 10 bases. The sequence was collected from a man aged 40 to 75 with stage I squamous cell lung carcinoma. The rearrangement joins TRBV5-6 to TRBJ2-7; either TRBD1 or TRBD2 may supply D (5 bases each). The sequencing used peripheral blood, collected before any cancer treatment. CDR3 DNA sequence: TGTGCCAGCAGCTTGGTTGGGACGGGCTCCTACGAGCAGTACTTC. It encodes CASSLVGTGSYEQYF.